The clone carrying this TCR beta chain was counted only a few times. Profiling relied on immunoSEQ multiplex PCR, and the TCRdb table lists in-frame clones only, not all of them. The table includes about 860 clones, 77% detected once. The data were obtained in a study of T cell clonotyping in hematopoietic cell transplantation. The source material was PBMCs, sampled 30 days after allogeneic stem cell transplant. The sequence was collected from a female patient between 30 and 39 years old who had an allogeneic stem cell transplant, so the T cells may come from the graft donor. Some clones in this sample may be carry-over from other donors' samples.

The CDR3, as DNA: TGCAGCGTTGAAAAGGGGGCGGGATCCTACGAGCAGTACTTC. Encoded protein: CSVEKGAGSYEQYF. The genes are TRBV29-1 and TRBJ2-7; TRBD1 might be the D (7 bases). CDR1 and CDR2 (germline): SQVTM, ANQGSEA. The CDR3 extends over 14 amino acids. V was clipped by 2 bases and J by 1 base, with 12 bases between them.